This paragraph covers one TCR beta chain sequence. The PCR made use of 60 Vbeta and 13 Jbeta primers. The table came from immunoSEQ multiplex PCR; TCRdb's copy has only in-frame clones and leaves some out. The sample yields about 160,000 clones, 75% to 80% seen once. This sample stems from a study of cytomegalovirus exposure and HLA in healthy donors. CDR1 is SGDLS, CDR2 YYNGEE, per germline. V lost 7 bases to trimming and J lost 8 bases, with 13 bases between them. The CDR3 is made up of 13 amino acids. The sample comprised PBMCs. V gene TRBV9 combines with J gene TRBJ1-6; a weak D match, TRBD1 (5 bases). This receptor was obtained from a woman aged 50 to 65 in good health and CMV-seropositive. The CDR3 DNA sequence: TGTGCCAGCGGCCAGGGTCCAGATTCACCCCTCCACTTT. It codes for CASGQGPDSPLHF.